Included here is one TCR beta chain sequence, with context. The antigen this receptor binds is unknown. Within one base of it there is no much larger clone, and no base qualities were kept. This specimen's time point label, interpreted: roughly 23 months on ibrutinib. For TCR beta library preparation, 2 to 2.5 micrograms of genomic DNA were isolated from cryopreserved PBMCs. Longitudinal blood samples from CLL patients receiving ibrutinib monotherapy were subjected to high-throughput TCR beta sequencing. The patients were enrolled in a single-center, open-label phase 2 trial of ibrutinib monotherapy. This specimen belongs to a study of cytotoxic CD8 clonotypes in ibrutinib-treated CLL (dated by TCRdb to the early 2020s). As for the study more broadly: The cohort was composed of ten to eleven relapsed/refractory and about 15 treatment-naive patients; IGHV unmutated status was identified in roughly 18 patients. Response samples were obtained after a median of 12 months of treatment, with a range of roughly 6 to 36 months. Longitudinal samples were obtainable from about 30% of the 86 participants in the trial. Patients were still on ibrutinib when every remission and progressive disease sample was collected. Cryopreserved peripheral blood mononuclear cells were collected at three points: before therapy, at response, and at either sustained remission or disease progression. On average, each sample yielded approximately 250,000 productive templates and 80,000 to 95,000 productive rearrangements. Partial responses were observed in around 25 patients and complete responses in 2; after a median follow-up of around 64 months, remission was maintained in some 14 patients and progression was observed in approximately twelve.

Each clonotype received, on average, about 9.7x coverage in deep resolution sequencing performed on a MiSeq, where the target depth lay between 1 in 1 million and 1 in 200,000 T cells. The immunoSEQ hsTCRB Kit was used to generate TCR beta libraries. Processing in the source paper ran as follows. ImmunoSEQ Data Assistant and ImmunoSEQ Analyzer were used for data analysis, and V, D and J genes were assigned according to IMGT definitions. Clonality was computed as one minus normalized Shannon entropy of productive rearrangement frequencies, ranging from 0 to 1. Only overrepresented clonotypes making up at least 0.05% of each patient's repertoire were included in the public clonotype analysis. About a dozen age-matched healthy donor repertoires from immuneACCESS were used as controls for clonality. TCRdb carries this immuneACCESS record with in-frame sequences only. Its versions omit some clonotypes, under half of them owing to an unresolved V gene in the studies checked, with the rest unexplained. V and J calls and clone size are given by that table; D and trimming were obtained from the DNA. The sample table shows 150,000 to 200,000 clones, and under 90% are seen once. The ten largest make up 3.5% to 5.5% of the sample.

General study outcomes and caveats: Lymph node repertoires were not examined, and the timing of sampling was not matched between patients in sustained remission and those whose disease progressed. Clonality increased at ibrutinib response, stayed stable in sustained remission, and fell back toward baseline at progression. Baseline clonality was found to be higher than that of age-matched healthy donors and was strongly correlated with circulating CD8+ T-cell counts. Public clonotypes were found to be uncommon and were observed to contract or remain stable during treatment; the increase in clonality was shown to reflect expansion of private clonotypes at ibrutinib response.

From its cysteine to its phenylalanine, the CDR3 spans 15 amino acids. The retained sequence is limited to the CDR3, 45 bases, with the frame set at the first base. The germline V gene supplies CDR1 SGHNT and CDR2 YENEEA. After removal of 5 bases from V and 5 bases from J, the junction retains 9 bases not matched to a gene. This sequence originates from a human donor with chronic lymphocytic leukemia. The rearrangement combines TRBV11-3 with TRBJ2-5, with 9 bases matching TRBD1. Here the sequenced sample was PBMCs, taken after 24 months of ibrutinib treatment. This receptor carries the CDR3 CASSLGTGFAETQYF. The nucleotides read TGTGCCAGCAGCCTCGGGACAGGGTTTGCCGAGACCCAGTACTTC.